Following are 22 T cell receptor beta chains from one sample sequenced in a study of cytomegalovirus exposure and HLA in healthy donors. PCR involved 60 Vbeta and 13 Jbeta primers. This table comes from immunoSEQ multiplex PCR, and its TCRdb copy is limited to in-frame clones, with some not included. The table shows over 90,000 clones, with 76% occurring only once. The sequencing sample was made of PBMCs. Receptors were obtained from a woman aged 60 to 75 in good health and CMV-seropositive.

This rearrangement joins TRBV19 to TRBJ1-5; 9 bases agree with TRBD1. V dropped 5 bases and J dropped 1; count of bases not matched to a gene: 3. The CDR3 totals 15 residues. In germline, CDR1 is LNHDA, CDR2 SQIVND (reference sequence). This CDR3 is CASSSGTGSNQPQHF. For the CDR3, the DNA is TGTGCCAGTAGTTCCGGGACAGGGAGCAATCAGCCCCAGCATTTT.

The chain has TRBV27 and TRBJ2-7; 10 bases fit TRBD1. V dropped 6 bases and J dropped 2; count of bases not matched to a gene: 4. The CDR3 length is 14 residues. Germline V CDR1 and CDR2: MNHEY, SMNVEV (reference sequence). The CDR3 here is CASRFGTGAYEQYF. The CDR3 DNA sequence: TGTGCCAGCAGATTCGGGACAGGGGCCTACGAGCAGTACTTC.

CDR3 protein: CASSVAQGHDSPLHF. Here the CDR3 DNA reads TGTGCCAGCAGCGTAGCCCAGGGCCACGATTCACCCCTCCACTTT. The chain combines TRBV9 with TRBJ1-6, with a possible D match to TRBD1 (5 bases). Germline CDR1 reads SGDLS; CDR2 reads YYNGEE. The CDR3 is 15 amino acids. V gave up 0 bases and J gave up 8 bases, with 12 bases separating them.

V and J are TRBV28 and TRBJ1-1; the D gene is possibly TRBD1 (5 bases). This CDR3 has 13 residues. Per germline, CDR1 MDHEN and CDR2 SYDVKM. V lost 5 bases and J 4 bases, leaving 11 bases between the germline ends. Here the CDR3 DNA reads TGTGCCAGCAGTCACCGACAGTTCACTGAAGCTTTCTTT. Its protein is CASSHRQFTEAFF.

The chain recombines TRBV28 with TRBJ1-2, with no clear D. The CDR3 is made up of 11 amino acids. The germline gives CDR1 MDHEN, CDR2 SYDVKM. Trimming stripped 3 bases from V and 4 bases from J, with 3 bases between. DNA of the CDR3: TGTGCCAGCAGTTTCCTCTATGGCTACACCTTC. Translation: CASSFLYGYTF.

J is TRBJ1-3 and V is TRBV10-3; 8 bases fit TRBD1. The CDR3 covers 15 residues. Germline CDR1 reads ENHRY; CDR2 reads SYGVKD. With V trimmed by 3 bases and J by 4 bases, 5 bases remained unmatched. The CDR3 reads CAISDPGGAGNTIYF. The CDR3 coding sequence is TGTGCCATCAGTGACCCAGGGGGCGCGGGAAACACCATATATTTT.

There are a few counts of this clone. V usage is TRBV28 and J usage is TRBJ2-3, with 11 bases aligning to TRBD2. V trimming: 6 bases; J trimming: 4 bases; junction bases outside the gene matches: 9. Per the germline V gene, CDR1 is MDHEN and CDR2 is SYDVKM. The CDR3 consists of 16 residues. This CDR3 is CASSRLAGRGADTQYF. CDR3 nucleotides: TGTGCCAGCAGCCGACTAGCGGGAAGGGGCGCAGATACGCAGTATTTT.

Only a few counts were recorded for this clone. The gene calls are TRBV2 and TRBJ2-2, with TRBD1 matching over 9 bases. J lost 4 bases, V lost 7 bases, and 4 bases had no gene match. Germline V gene data show CDR1 as SNHLY and CDR2 as FYNNEI. The CDR3 covers 14 residues. This chain's CDR3 is CASTPDRGTGELFF. The CDR3 nucleotides are TGTGCCAGCACCCCGGACAGGGGCACCGGGGAGCTGTTTTTT.

The gene calls are TRBV15 and TRBJ2-3, with D possibly matching TRBD2 (5 bases). Looked up from germline, CDR1 is LNHNV and CDR2 is YYDKDF (reference sequence). This CDR3 contains 20 residues. Trimming shortened V by 0 bases and J by 4 bases, and 26 bases separated the two germline ends. CDR3 sequence (DNA): TGTGCCACCAGCAGAGATCCTTCCTCCTCCGGGGAATCTATGTCAGATACGCAGTATTTT. This encodes CATSRDPSSSGESMSDTQYF.

This chain uses TRBV28 with TRBJ1-2, with 8 bases identical to TRBD1. Looked up from germline, CDR1 is MDHEN and CDR2 is SYDVKM. With V trimmed by 5 bases and J by 7 bases, 9 bases remained unmatched. The CDR3 spans 14 residues. CDR3 sequence (DNA): TGTGCCAGCAGTGAAGGGACAGGATTTGGTGGCTACACCTTC. Protein product: CASSEGTGFGGYTF.

The chain couples TRBV19 to TRBJ2-1; TRBD2 matches at 14 bases. Germline V gene lookup returns CDR1 LNHDA and CDR2 SQIVND (reference sequence). J gave up 10 bases and V 5 bases, and 13 bases lay outside the gene matches. The CDR3 contains 17 residues. The CDR3 sequence: CASSPRPGTSGRGEQFF. Here the CDR3 DNA reads TGTGCCAGTAGTCCCCGCCCCGGGACTAGCGGGAGAGGGGAGCAGTTCTTC. The full variable domain, its missing parts supplied by reference TRBV19 and TRBJ2-1, is DGGITQSPKYLFRKEGQNVTLSCEQNLNHDAMYWYRQDPGQGLRLIYYSQIVNDFQKGDIAEGYSVSREKKESFPLTVTSAQKNPTAFYLCASSPRPGTSGRGEQFFGPGTRLTVL.

This clone was observed once. The chain carries TRBV30 and TRBJ2-5, with D unresolved. The CDR3 runs to 12 residues. Germline V gene sequence: CDR1 GTSNPN, CDR2 SVGIG (reference sequence). Trimming took off 1 base at V and 2 bases at J, with 5 bases between the two ends. CDR3 in amino acids: CAWSDQQETQYF. The CDR3 bases are TGTGCCTGGAGTGATCAGCAAGAGACCCAGTACTTC.

About this clone: The sample holds other DNA sequences that translate to the same CDR3. The chain couples TRBV11-2 to TRBJ2-7; a weak D match, TRBD2 (5 bases). CDR3 length: 13 residues. Germline loops: CDR1 SGHAT, CDR2 FQNNGV. With 3 bases removed from V and 1 base from J, the gap between germline ends came to 7 bases. CDR3 in amino acids: CASSLSGSYEQYF. DNA of the CDR3: TGTGCCAGCAGCTTGTCGGGGTCCTACGAGCAGTACTTC. The full variable domain, its missing parts supplied by reference TRBV11-2 and TRBJ2-7, is EAGVAQSPRYKIIEKRQSVAFWCNPISGHATLYWYQQILGQGPKLLIQFQNNGVVDDSQLPKDRFSAERLKGVDSTLKIQPAKLEDSAVYLCASSLSGSYEQYFGPGTRLTVT.

V is TRBV6-5 and J is TRBJ1-3; 9 positions match TRBD1. V shed 5 bases and J 4 bases; nucleotides not matched to a gene: 6. The CDR3 extends over 15 amino acids. Germline CDR1 and CDR2: MNHEY and SVGAGI. The CDR3, as DNA: TGTGCCAGCAGTCAACAGGGGGCGGAGGGAAACACCATATATTTT. Amino acid sequence: CASSQQGAEGNTIYF.

The V call is TRBV7-2, the J call TRBJ2-2, with TRBD2 matching over 7 bases. This CDR3 is built from 18 residues. The V gene end was trimmed by 1 base and the J gene end by 5 bases; junction bases not matched to a gene: 13. Per germline, CDR1 SGHTA and CDR2 FQGNSA. The CDR3 reads CASSLVSPGGGTTGELFF. CDR3 nucleotides: TGTGCCAGCAGCTTAGTCTCCCCTGGGGGAGGGACGACCGGGGAGCTGTTTTTT.

This clone was found a few times. The chain uses TRBV10-3 and TRBJ1-1; tentatively, D is TRBD1 (6 bases). Germline values: CDR1 ENHRY, CDR2 SYGVKD. This CDR3 region has 11 residues. The CDR3 DNA follows: TGTGGGACAGCGACGAACACTGAAGCTTTCTTT. Amino acid sequence: CGTATNTEAFF.

The DNA for the CDR3 is TGTGCCAGCACCAAGGGGCCGGCAGGGATATCTTTCTTT. Its protein is CASTKGPAGISFF. This chain connects TRBV7-8 to TRBJ1-1, with D perhaps TRBD1 (5 bases). Trimming removed 7 bases from V and 12 bases from J, with 21 bases in between. CDR1 and CDR2 from the germline V gene are SGHVS and FQNEAQ. CDR3 size: 13 residues. Together with reference TRBV7-8 and TRBJ1-1, the CDR3 gives the full variable domain: GAGVSQSPRYKVAKRGQDVALRCDPISGHVSLFWYQQALGQGPEFLTYFQNEAQLDKSGLPSDRFFAERPEGSVSTLKIQRTQQEDSAVYLCASTKGPAGISFFGQGTRLTVV.

This sequence joins TRBV4-1 and TRBJ2-7; TRBD2 matches 7 bases. The germline CDR1 and CDR2 sequences are MGHRA and YSYEKL. The CDR3 is 16 amino acids. V gave up 0 bases and J gave up 0 bases; unmatched junction bases: 5. CDR3 protein: CASSQDGSGVSYEQYF. The DNA of the CDR3 is TGCGCCAGCAGCCAAGACGGGAGCGGGGTCTCCTACGAGCAGTACTTC.

This clone was found once. The chain carries TRBV29-1 and TRBJ1-6; 9 nucleotides match TRBD1. The trim removed 5 bases at V and 9 bases at J, leaving 5 bases unmatched. This CDR3 spans 13 amino acids. Germline V gene lookup returns CDR1 SQVTM and CDR2 ANQGSEA. The CDR3 DNA reads as TGCAGCGTTTTGACAGGGGGTAGTTCACCCCTCCACTTT. This sequence encodes CSVLTGGSSPLHF.

The chain is built from TRBV7-9 and TRBJ2-5; 9 bases align to TRBD1. This CDR3 is 16 amino acids long. V shed 1 base and J 5 bases; nucleotides not matched to a gene: 8. The germline gives CDR1 SEHNR, CDR2 FQNEAQ (reference sequence). The CDR3 spells CASSLVGTGRIETQYF. In nucleotides, the CDR3 is TGTGCCAGCAGCTTAGTCGGGACAGGGAGGATTGAGACCCAGTACTTC.

This clone came up once. The CDR3, as DNA: TGTGCCAGCAGCGTAGCTTCCGGCGGGACCTACGAGCAGTACTTC. Residues: CASSVASGGTYEQYF. The chain recombines TRBV9 with TRBJ2-7; a possible D gene is TRBD2 (6 bases). The CDR3 covers 15 residues. Per germline, CDR1 SGDLS and CDR2 YYNGEE. Trimming pared 0 bases from V and 2 bases from J, leaving 12 bases between.

This chain connects TRBV29-1 to TRBJ1-1; tentatively, D is TRBD1 (5 bases). CDR3 length equals 13 residues. V shed 7 bases and J shed 0 bases, with 12 bases lying between them. Germline V gene sequence: CDR1 SQVTM, CDR2 ANQGSEA. CDR3 region: CSDRTPMNTEAFF. CDR3 sequence (DNA): TGCAGCGACCGGACACCGATGAACACTGAAGCTTTCTTT.